Presented here are 10 T cell receptor beta chains from one specimen sequenced in a study of T cell repertoires in cytomegalovirus infection. MiXCR was run by TCRdb on the reads, yielding one entry per CDR3 protein. In the table there are about 180,000 distinct CDR3 sequences, 13% to 15% of which are singletons. The sequencing input was PBMCs. Source of these receptors: a human donor in good health (CMV status not recorded). Some clones in this sample may be carry-over from other donors' samples.

The chain links TRBV5-6 to TRBJ2-2; 11 bases agree with TRBD2. Unmatched junction bases numbered 2, after V lost 0 bases and J lost 4 bases. The CDR3 runs to 16 residues. Germline V gene sequence: CDR1 SGHDT, CDR2 YYEEEE. The CDR3 sequence: CASSLGLAGTTGELFF. The CDR3 DNA follows: TGTGCCAGCAGCTTGGGACTAGCGGGGACCACCGGGGAGCTGTTTTTT.

J is TRBJ2-2 and V is TRBV4-3, with TRBD2 matching over 10 bases. This CDR3 is 17 amino acids long. Per the germline V gene, CDR1 is LGHNA and CDR2 is YSLEER. V was pared by 1 base and J by 3 bases, with 5 bases of the junction left unmatched. The CDR3 DNA sequence: TGCGCCAGCAGCCAAGTTCCTAGCGGGAGTGACACCGGGGAGCTGTTTTTT. This gives the protein CASSQVPSGSDTGELFF.

As for this clonotype: One base away lies a much larger clone, so this may be a sequencing read error. The genes are TRBV7-9 and TRBJ1-6; weak D call: TRBD1 (6 bases). CDR1 and CDR2 from the germline V gene are SEHNR and FQNEAQ (reference sequence). The length of the CDR3 is 15 residues. The CDR3 sequence is CASSLDGQWNSRLHF. CDR3 nucleotides: TGTGCCAGCAGCTTAGATGGACAGTGGAATTCACGCCTCCACTTT.

This clonotype was seen a handful of times. The V and J genes are TRBV7-6 and TRBJ2-5; TRBD1 might be the D (5 bases). Per germline, CDR1 SGHVS and CDR2 FNYEAQ. CDR3 length equals 18 residues. The V gene lost 3 bases and the J gene lost 3 bases, with 23 bases spanning the gap. The CDR3 bases are TGTGCCAGCAGCTTGGGGTCAGCAAAAGAGCTAGGGGAAGAGACCCAGTACTTC. Amino acid sequence: CASSLGSAKELGEETQYF.

This clonotype was picked up a small number of times. The genes are TRBV19 and TRBJ1-1, with 9 bases matching TRBD1. This CDR3 has 16 residues. The ends lost 4 bases at V and 1 base at J; junction bases unmatched: 7. Germline CDR1 is LNHDA and CDR2 is SQIVND (reference sequence). CDR3 bases: TGTGCCAGTAGTACCCGGGACAGGGCGCGGAACACTGAAGCTTTCTTT. Its translation: CASSTRDRARNTEAFF.

This clonotype was detected many times. The V gene is TRBV6-1, the J gene TRBJ2-3, with 7 bases identical to TRBD2. Germline values: CDR1 MNHNS, CDR2 SASEGT. This CDR3 region has 16 residues. Trimming cost V 1 base and J 4 bases; bases outside gene matches: 8. CDR3 residues: CASSEGGGGGADTQYF. CDR3 in DNA: TGTGCCAGCAGTGAAGGAGGCGGGGGTGGAGCAGATACGCAGTATTTT.

The V and J genes are TRBV28 and TRBJ2-7, with D perhaps TRBD2 (6 bases). Germline CDR1 reads MDHEN; CDR2 reads SYDVKM. CDR3 length: 12 residues. Trimming removed 10 bases at V and 7 bases at J, with 17 bases between. CDR3 amino acids: CATFRREGEQYF. The CDR3 bases are TGTGCCACCTTTCGGAGGGAAGGTGAGCAGTACTTC.

This clonotype was seen a few times. The chain couples TRBV14 to TRBJ2-7, with 8 bases lining up with TRBD1. Germline V gene data show CDR1 as SGHDN and CDR2 as FVKESK. CDR3 length: 16 residues. V lost 4 bases and J lost 1; bases outside the gene matches: 9. The CDR3 protein is CASSRGGTGLSYEQYF. CDR3 DNA sequence: TGTGCCAGCAGCCGCGGTGGGACAGGTTTGTCCTACGAGCAGTACTTC.

This clonotype appeared many times. V usage is TRBV2 and J usage is TRBJ2-7, with TRBD1 matching over 10 bases. Germline V gene sequence: CDR1 SNHLY, CDR2 FYNNEI. This CDR3 has 15 amino acids. V trimming: 5 bases; J trimming: 3 bases; junction bases outside the gene matches: 7. CDR3 bases: TGTGCCAGCAGTCCCCCCGGGACAGGGGACTACGAGCAGTACTTC. It translates to CASSPPGTGDYEQYF.

Ten or more counts support this clonotype. The chain combines TRBV6-2 or TRBV6-3 with TRBJ2-1; 11 bases agree with TRBD2. The CDR3 runs to 15 residues. CDR1 MNHEY and CDR2 SVGEGT come from the germline V gene. The V and J ends lost 6 bases and 3 bases, in that order; junction bases with no gene match: 4. This CDR3 is CASRLAGGIYNEQFF. CDR3 coding DNA: TGTGCCAGCAGGCTAGCGGGAGGAATCTACAATGAGCAGTTCTTC.